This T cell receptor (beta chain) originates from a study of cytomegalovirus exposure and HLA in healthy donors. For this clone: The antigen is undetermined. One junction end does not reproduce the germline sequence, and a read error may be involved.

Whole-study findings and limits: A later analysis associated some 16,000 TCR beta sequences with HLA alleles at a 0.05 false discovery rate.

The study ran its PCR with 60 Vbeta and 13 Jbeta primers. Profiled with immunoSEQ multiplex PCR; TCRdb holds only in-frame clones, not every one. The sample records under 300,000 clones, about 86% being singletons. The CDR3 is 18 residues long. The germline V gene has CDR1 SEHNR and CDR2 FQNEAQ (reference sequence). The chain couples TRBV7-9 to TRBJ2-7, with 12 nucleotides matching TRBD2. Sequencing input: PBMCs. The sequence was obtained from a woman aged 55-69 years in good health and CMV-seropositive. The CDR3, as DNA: TGTTCCAGCAGCTCATCCCCCGGACTAGCGGGACCCCCCTACGAGCAGTACTTC. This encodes CSSSSSPGLAGPPYEQYF. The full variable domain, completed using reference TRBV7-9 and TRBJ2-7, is DTGVSQNPRHKITKRGQNVTFRCDPISEHNRLYWYRQTLGQGPEFLTYFQNEAQLEKSRLLSDRFSAERPKGSFSTLEIQRTEQGDSAMYLCSSSSSPGLAGPPYEQYFGPGTRLTVT.